These 20 T cell receptor beta chains came from one sample sequenced in a study of CD8 T cells in Susac syndrome. Random hexamers served to reverse transcribe roughly 0.45 to 1 ug RNA. TCRdb re-called the immunoSEQ multiplex PCR reads with MiXCR, one entry per CDR3 protein. The top ten hold just over 0.095% of the sample, which has about 120,000 distinct CDR3 sequences, 94% seen once. The sequenced sample consisted of CD4+ T cells from PBMCs. These receptors came from a human donor in good health.

This sequence joins TRBV3-1 and TRBJ1-1; D gene unclear. Germline V lookup: CDR1 LGHDT, CDR2 YNNKEL (reference sequence). The CDR3 runs 11 residues. V was cut by 5 bases and J by 6 bases, with 7 bases left in between. The CDR3 sequence: CASSYRSEAFF. DNA for the CDR3: TGTGCCAGCAGCTACCGTTCTGAAGCTTTCTTT.

This chain links TRBV5-1 with TRBJ2-5, with D perhaps TRBD1 (6 bases). CDR1 is SGHRS, CDR2 YFSETQ, per germline. This CDR3 is 13 amino acids long. Deletions cut 2 bases from V and 3 bases from J, with 8 bases between. CDR3 loop: CASSLTGKETQYF. The CDR3 DNA is TGCGCCAGCAGCTTAACAGGGAAAGAGACCCAGTACTTC.

The chain combines TRBV19 with TRBJ2-6; unclear D gene. Trimming removed 7 bases at V and 0 bases at J, with 10 bases between. Per germline, CDR1 LNHDA and CDR2 SQIVND (reference sequence). The CDR3 sequence is 15 residues long. The CDR3 region is CASTSQISGANVLTF. DNA of the CDR3: TGTGCCAGTACCTCACAGATCTCTGGGGCCAACGTCCTGACTTTC.

The chain uses TRBV30 and TRBJ2-1; 9 nucleotides agree with TRBD1. The V gene end was trimmed by 2 bases and the J gene end by 8 bases; junction bases not matched to a gene: 10. The CDR3 has 15 amino acids. Germline CDR1 GTSNPN, CDR2 SVGIG (reference sequence). DNA for the CDR3: TGTGCCTGGAGTCCCGGGACAGGGATTAGAGATGAGCAGTTCTTC. Translating gives CAWSPGTGIRDEQFF.

DNA of the CDR3: TGTGCCAGCAAAAAGGAGGTTAACACTGAAGCTTTCTTT. Protein: CASKKEVNTEAFF. The chain recombines TRBV2 with TRBJ1-1; D unresolved. The CDR3 spans 13 residues. From germline, CDR1 is SNHLY and CDR2 FYNNEI. With 7 bases removed from V and 2 bases from J, the gap between germline ends came to 11 bases.

The V gene is TRBV12-3 or TRBV12-4, the J gene TRBJ2-7; 14 nucleotides agree with TRBD2. J gave up 4 bases and V 8 bases, and 4 bases lay outside the gene matches. The CDR3 sequence is 14 residues long. The CDR3 sequence is CASGRTSGGYEQYF. CDR3 coding DNA: TGTGCCAGCGGTCGGACTAGCGGGGGGTACGAGCAGTACTTC.

V and J are TRBV10-2 and TRBJ2-3, with 8 bases fitting TRBD2. The CDR3 totals 16 residues. V dropped 4 bases and J dropped 0; count of bases not matched to a gene: 6. Germline V gene sequence: CDR1 WSHSY, CDR2 SAAADI. This CDR3 is CASSGGTSASTDTQYF. The CDR3 bases are TGCGCCAGCAGTGGGGGGACTAGTGCTAGCACAGATACGCAGTATTTT.

The J gene is TRBJ2-7, the V gene TRBV5-1; TRBD1 is a possible D gene (7 bases). Trimming removed 6 bases at V and 6 bases at J, with 16 bases between. Germline loops: CDR1 SGHRS, CDR2 YFSETQ. This CDR3 is 13 amino acids long. The CDR3 sequence is CASKAGQTLEQYF. CDR3 DNA sequence: TGCGCCAGCAAGGCGGGACAGACCCTCGAGCAGTACTTC.

This rearrangement joins TRBV12-3 or TRBV12-4 to TRBJ1-5; D gene uncertain. Trimming took 7 bases from V and 3 from J, leaving 10 bases between them. The CDR3 has 13 residues. CDR3 nucleotides: TGTGCCAGCACTGATGGTTTCAATCAGCCCCAGCATTTT. Its protein is CASTDGFNQPQHF.

This clonotype appeared a single time. The chain recombines TRBV20-1 with TRBJ2-7, with 8 bases that match TRBD2. J gave up 1 base and V 5 bases, and 7 bases lay outside the gene matches. The CDR3 covers 14 residues. Germline-derived CDR1 and CDR2 are DFQATT and SNEGSKA (reference sequence). The CDR3 nucleotides are TGCAGTGCTCGCGGGGGGAGCGCTTCCTACGAGCAGTACTTC. Translated, it gives CSARGGSASYEQYF.

The rearrangement joins TRBV19 to TRBJ2-1; 10 bases match TRBD2. Germline V gives CDR1 LNHDA, CDR2 SQIVND (reference sequence). The CDR3 sequence is 16 residues long. Trimming at V came to 7 bases and at J to 2 bases, leaving 8 bases not matched to a gene. The DNA for the CDR3 is TGTGCCAGTACGGGGCTAGCGGGAGTTCCCTACAATGAGCAGTTCTTC. It encodes CASTGLAGVPYNEQFF.

The chain employs TRBV7-9 and TRBJ2-7; a weak D match, TRBD1 (6 bases). The CDR3 runs 14 residues. V gave up 5 bases and J gave up 7 bases, with 18 bases separating them. The germline V gene has CDR1 SEHNR and CDR2 FQNEAQ (reference sequence). The CDR3 is CASSTTGFIGEQYF. Here the CDR3 DNA reads TGTGCCAGCAGCACTACAGGGTTCATTGGGGAGCAGTACTTC. The entire variable domain, with the rest obtained from reference TRBV7-9 and TRBJ2-7, is as follows: DTGVSQNPRHKITKRGQNVTFRCDPISEHNRLYWYRQTLGQGPEFLTYFQNEAQLEKSRLLSDRFSAERPKGSFSTLEIQRTEQGDSAMYLCASSTTGFIGEQYFGPGTRLTVT.

J is TRBJ1-5 and V is TRBV2, with D uncertain. CDR1 and CDR2 from the germline V gene are SNHLY and FYNNEI. The CDR3 has 13 residues. With 3 bases removed from V and 1 base from J, the gap between germline ends came to 4 bases. CDR3 region: CASSDQSNQPQHF. The CDR3 coding sequence is TGTGCCAGCAGTGACCAGAGCAATCAGCCCCAGCATTTT.

The chain couples TRBV18 to TRBJ1-1; D gene ambiguous. The CDR3 consists of 15 residues. Per the germline V gene, CDR1 is KGHSH and CDR2 is LQKENI. The germline V and J ends were trimmed by 3 bases and 0 bases, with 11 bases remaining between them. CDR3 in DNA: TGTGCCAGCTCACCCCCCGGCAGTCTGAACACTGAAGCTTTCTTT. It yields the protein CASSPPGSLNTEAFF.

The rearrangement links TRBV25-1 to TRBJ2-3; 11 nucleotides align to TRBD2. The length of the CDR3 is 15 residues. Germline assignment: CDR1 MGHDK and CDR2 SYGVNS. CDR3 sequence: CAGLAVREGTDTQYF. The CDR3 DNA reads as TGTGCGGGACTAGCGGTAAGGGAGGGCACAGATACGCAGTATTTT. Full variable domain (rest looked up from reference TRBV25-1 and TRBJ2-3): EADIYQTPRYLVIGTGKKITLECSQTMGHDKMYWYQQDPGMELHLIHYSYGVNSTEKGDLSSESTVSRIRTEHFPLTLESARPSHTSQYLCAGLAVREGTDTQYFGPGTRLTVL.

The V call is TRBV25-1, the J call TRBJ2-5; D gene unclear. V was clipped by 0 bases and J by 4 bases, with 12 bases between them. This CDR3 region has 15 residues. Germline values: CDR1 MGHDK, CDR2 SYGVNS. CDR3 amino acids: CASSEYKGRGETQYF. CDR3 nucleotide sequence: TGTGCCAGCAGTGAATATAAGGGTCGCGGAGAGACCCAGTACTTC.

This chain joins TRBV29-1 and TRBJ2-5; 9 bases line up with TRBD2. The CDR3 consists of 13 residues. The V and J ends lost 7 bases and 5 bases, in that order; junction bases with no gene match: 8. CDR1 and CDR2 from the germline V gene are SQVTM and ANQGSEA. CDR3 bases: TGCAGCGCAATGACTAGCGGCCGGGAGACCCAGTACTTC. The encoded protein is CSAMTSGRETQYF.

CDR3 residues: CASSMLTGTGNGETQYF. As DNA, the CDR3 is TGCGCCAGCAGCATGCTGACCGGGACAGGGAATGGAGAGACCCAGTACTTC. This chain uses TRBV5-1 with TRBJ2-5, with 9 bases fitting TRBD1. The V segment lost 4 bases and the J segment 4 bases; nucleotides outside the gene matches: 14. CDR1 is SGHRS and CDR2 is YFSETQ in the germline V gene. The CDR3 sequence is 17 residues long.

The chain combines TRBV7-2 with TRBJ2-4; 10 nucleotides agree with TRBD2. The CDR3 is made up of 15 amino acids. Trimming removed 1 base from V and 9 bases from J; junction bases left unmatched: 6. The V gene's germline CDR1 is SGHTA and CDR2 FQGNSA. The CDR3 sequence is CASSLDRAGGPIQYF. CDR3 coding DNA: TGTGCCAGCAGCTTAGATCGAGCGGGAGGGCCCATTCAGTACTTC.

The chain has TRBV7-2 and TRBJ2-1; possible D gene TRBD2, 5 bases. Trimming took 4 bases from V and 8 from J, leaving 12 bases between them. The CDR3 totals 13 residues. Germline values: CDR1 SGHTA, CDR2 FQGNSA. The CDR3 reads CASSSRVGDEQFF. In nucleotides, the CDR3 is TGTGCCAGCAGCTCCAGAGTGGGAGATGAGCAGTTCTTC. Complete variable domain (other parts from reference TRBV7-2 and TRBJ2-1): GAGVSQSPSNKVTEKGKDVELRCDPISGHTALYWYRQSLGQGLEFLIYFQGNSAPDKSGLPSDRFSAERTGGSVSTLTIQRTQQEDSAVYLCASSSRVGDEQFFGPGTRLTVL.